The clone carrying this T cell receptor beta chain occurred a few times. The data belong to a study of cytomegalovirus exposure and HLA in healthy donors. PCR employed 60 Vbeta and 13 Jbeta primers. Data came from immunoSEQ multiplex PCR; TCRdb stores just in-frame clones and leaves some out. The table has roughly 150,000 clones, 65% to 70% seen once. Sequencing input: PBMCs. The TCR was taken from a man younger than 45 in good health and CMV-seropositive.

The DNA of the CDR3 is TGTGCCAGCAGCTTTCCCGGGACTAGCGTTTACAATGAGCAGTTCTTC. This gives the protein CASSFPGTSVYNEQFF. The V call is TRBV5-4, the J call TRBJ2-1, with 10 bases aligning to TRBD2. The CDR3 has 16 residues. V dropped 2 bases and J dropped 4; count of bases not matched to a gene: 6. Germline loops: CDR1 SGHNT, CDR2 YYREEE (reference sequence). The variable domain in full, with the rest retrieved from reference TRBV5-4 and TRBJ2-1, is ETGVTQSPTHLIKTRGQQVTLRCSSQSGHNTVSWYQQALGQGPQFIFQYYREEENGRGNFPPRFSGLQFPNYSSELNVNALELDDSALYLCASSFPGTSVYNEQFFGPGTRLTVL.